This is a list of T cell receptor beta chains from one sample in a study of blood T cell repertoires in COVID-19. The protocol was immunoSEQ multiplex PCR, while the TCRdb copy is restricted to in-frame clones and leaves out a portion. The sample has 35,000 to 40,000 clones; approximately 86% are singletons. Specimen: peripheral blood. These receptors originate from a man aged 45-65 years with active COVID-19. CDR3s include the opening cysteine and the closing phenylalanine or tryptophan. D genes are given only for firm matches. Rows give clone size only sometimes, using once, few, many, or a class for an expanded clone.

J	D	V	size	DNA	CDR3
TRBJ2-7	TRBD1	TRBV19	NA	TGTGCCAGTAGTATTAGCTTTCCAGGGGGCTACGAGCAGTACTTC	CASSISFPGGYEQYF
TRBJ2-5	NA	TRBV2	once	TGTGCCAGCAGTGTTTTAGTCGGGGAGACCCAGTACTTC	CASSVLVGETQYF
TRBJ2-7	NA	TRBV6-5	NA	TGTGCCAGCAGTCCCTGGGGCTCCAGCTCCTACGAGCAGTACTTC	CASSPWGSSSYEQYF
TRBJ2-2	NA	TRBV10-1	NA	TGCGCCAGCAGCGTTACAGCGGCGAACACCGGGGAGCTGTTTTTT	CASSVTAANTGELFF
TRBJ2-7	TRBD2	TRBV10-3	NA	TGTGCCATCAGTGAACTAGCGGGGGCCACCGAGCAGTACTTC	CAISELAGATEQYF
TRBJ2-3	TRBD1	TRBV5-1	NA	TGCGCCAGCAGGGTCGGGACAGGGACCACAGATACGCAGTATTTT	CASRVGTGTTDTQYF
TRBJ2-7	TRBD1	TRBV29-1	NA	TGCAGCGTTGAAGTATTCGGGACAGGCGTCTACGAGCAGTACTTC	CSVEVFGTGVYEQYF
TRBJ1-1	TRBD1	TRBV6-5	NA	TGTGCGCTAACTGGGACAGGTACTGAAGCTTTCTTT	CALTGTGTEAFF
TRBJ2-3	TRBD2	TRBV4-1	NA	TGCGCCAGCAGCCTAGGGACTAGCGGGGGACGAGATACGCAGTATTTT	CASSLGTSGGRDTQYF
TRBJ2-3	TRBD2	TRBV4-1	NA	TGCGCCAGCAGCCACGGGGACTATTCAGATACGCAGTATTTT	CASSHGDYSDTQYF
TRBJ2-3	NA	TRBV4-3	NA	TGCGCCAGCAGCCGGACGGAGAGGGTTCTCACAGATACGCAGTATTTT	CASSRTERVLTDTQYF
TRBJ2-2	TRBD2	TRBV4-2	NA	TGTGCCAGCAGCCAAGCTAGCGGGGGGGTGGGGGAGCTGTTTTTT	CASSQASGGVGELFF
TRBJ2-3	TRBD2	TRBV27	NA	TGTGCCAGCAGTTTATGGAGGGCTAGCGGGGGGGCTGGAGATACGCAGTATTTT	CASSLWRASGGAGDTQYF
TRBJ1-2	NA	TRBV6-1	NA	TGTGCCAGCAATTGGGGGGGGGTGGATGGCTACACCTTC	CASNWGGVDGYTF
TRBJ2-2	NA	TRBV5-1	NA	TGCGCCAGCAGCTTTAAGGGGGACACCGGGGAGCTGTTTTTT	CASSFKGDTGELFF
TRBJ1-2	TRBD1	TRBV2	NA	TGTGCCAGCAGCGGAGCCGCACAGGGGGGGAACTATGGCTACACCTTC	CASSGAAQGGNYGYTF
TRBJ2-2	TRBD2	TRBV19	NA	TGTGCCAGTAGTTTAGCGGGGGTTCCCACCGGGGAGCTGTTTTTT	CASSLAGVPTGELFF
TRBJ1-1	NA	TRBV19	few	TGTGCCAGTAGTACCTATAACCACCAACTCTTT	CASSTYNHQLF
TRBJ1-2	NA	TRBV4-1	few	TGCGCCAGCAGTTCCGGGCAGGGGCCTTATGGCTACACCTTC	CASSSGQGPYGYTF
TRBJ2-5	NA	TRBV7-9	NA	TGTGCCAGCAGCTCCCCGGTGGAGGGAGCAATTCTTAATCAAGAGACCCAGTACTTC	CASSSPVEGAILNQETQYF
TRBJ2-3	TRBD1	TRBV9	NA	TGTGCCAGCAGCCCCACCGGGACAGGGGGCGCAGATACGCAGTATTTT	CASSPTGTGGADTQYF
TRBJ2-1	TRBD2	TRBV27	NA	TGTGCCAGCAGCGTGACTAGCGGGGGGGTAAAAGGAGAGCAGTTCTTC	CASSVTSGGVKGEQFF
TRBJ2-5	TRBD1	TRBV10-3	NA	TGTGCCATCAGGGGACAGGGCCGACGAGAGACCCAGTACTTC	CAIRGQGRRETQYF
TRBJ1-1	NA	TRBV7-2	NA	TGTGCCAGCAGCTCTGACAGGAGGAACACTGAAGCTTTCTTT	CASSSDRRNTEAFF
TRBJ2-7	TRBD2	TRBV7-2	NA	TGTGCCAGCAGCTTAGCGCAGACTAGCGGGGGCTACGAGCAGTACTTC	CASSLAQTSGGYEQYF
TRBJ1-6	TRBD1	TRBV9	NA	TGTGCCAGCAGCGTAGCTCTGACAGGGGACCCCAATTCACCCCTCCACTTT	CASSVALTGDPNSPLHF
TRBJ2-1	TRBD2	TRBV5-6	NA	TGTGCCAGCAGCCTTATTACCGGGACTAGCGGGGGGGCGACGAATGAGCAGTTCTTC	CASSLITGTSGGATNEQFF
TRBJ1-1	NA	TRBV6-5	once	TGTGCCAGCAGTTATCACAACCGTCCGGGAGGGACTGAAGCTTTCTTT	CASSYHNRPGGTEAFF
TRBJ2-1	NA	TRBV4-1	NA	TGCGCCAGCAGCCTACTCCCGGGGACAGAGCAGTTCTTC	CASSLLPGTEQFF
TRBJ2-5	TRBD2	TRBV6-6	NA	TGTGCCAGCAGCATACGACTAGCGGGGCAAGAGACCCAGTACTTC	CASSIRLAGQETQYF
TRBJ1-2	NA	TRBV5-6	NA	TGTGCCAGCACCGCATACGGGGAGGGCCATGGCTACACCTTC	CASTAYGEGHGYTF
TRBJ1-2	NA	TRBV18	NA	TGTGCCAGCTCACCGGGGCAGGCGTCCTATGGCTACACCTTC	CASSPGQASYGYTF